This T cell receptor beta chain emerged from a study of blood T cell repertoires in COVID-19. The table came from immunoSEQ multiplex PCR; TCRdb's copy has only in-frame clones and leaves some out. The sample consists of some 150,000 clones, approximately 88% of them appearing once. The source material was peripheral blood. This receptor was obtained from a human donor in a cohort sampled during active COVID-19.

Written as DNA, the CDR3 is TGTGCCAGCAGCATGGGACTAGCGGACTTCCAAGAGACCCAGTACTTC. Translation: CASSMGLADFQETQYF. V and J are TRBV5-8 and TRBJ2-5, with 11 bases aligning to TRBD2. Germline lookup yields CDR1 SGHTS and CDR2 YDEGEE. The CDR3 runs to 16 residues. The V gene end was trimmed by 4 bases and the J gene end by 1 base; junction bases not matched to a gene: 6.